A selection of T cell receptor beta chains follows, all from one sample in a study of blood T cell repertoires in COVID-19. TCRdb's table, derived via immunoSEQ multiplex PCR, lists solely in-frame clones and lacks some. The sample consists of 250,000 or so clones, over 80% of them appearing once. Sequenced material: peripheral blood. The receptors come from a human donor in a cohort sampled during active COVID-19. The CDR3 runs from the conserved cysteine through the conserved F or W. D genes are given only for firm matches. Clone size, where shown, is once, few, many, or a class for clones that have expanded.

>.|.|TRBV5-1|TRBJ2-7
TGCGCCAGCAGCCCGAGCGGGCTTAGCTCCTACGAGCAGTACTTC
CASSPSGLSSYEQYF
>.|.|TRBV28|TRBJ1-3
TGTGCCAGCAATCTGGGGGCCGCGAGCTCTGGAAACACCATATATTTT
CASNLGAASSGNTIYF
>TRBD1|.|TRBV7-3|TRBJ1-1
TGTGCCAGCAGCTTATCCCGGACAGGGGACGCTGAAGCTTTCTTT
CASSLSRTGDAEAFF
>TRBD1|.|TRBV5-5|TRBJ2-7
TGTGCCAGCAGCTTGAGGGACAGTCCCTACGAGCAGTACTTC
CASSLRDSPYEQYF
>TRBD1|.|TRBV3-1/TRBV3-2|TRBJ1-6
TGTGCCAGCAGCCAAGAGGGACAGGGGTCTAATTCACCCCTCCACTTT
CASSQEGQGSNSPLHF
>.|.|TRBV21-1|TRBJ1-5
TGTGCCAGCAGCTCCCAAAGTGGGCAGGCTAGCGGCAATCAGCCCCAGCATTTT
CASSSQSGQASGNQPQHF
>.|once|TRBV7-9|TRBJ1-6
TGTGCCAGCAGCTTAGGACAGGAAAATTCACCCCTCCACTTT
CASSLGQENSPLHF
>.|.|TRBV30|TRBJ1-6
TGTGCCTGGACCCGGGAAGGGAGTTCACCCCTCCACTTT
CAWTREGSSPLHF
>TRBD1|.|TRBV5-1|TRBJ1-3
TGCGCCAGCAGCTTGAGACCGACAGGGGGCGGTGGAAACACCATATATTTT
CASSLRPTGGGGNTIYF
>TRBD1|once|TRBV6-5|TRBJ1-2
TGTGCCAGCAGCCTACAGGGGGCGGAAGGCTACACCTTC
CASSLQGAEGYTF
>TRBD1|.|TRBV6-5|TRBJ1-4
TGTGCCAGCAGGAGCGGACAGGGAGGTGAAAAACTGTTTTTT
CASRSGQGGEKLFF
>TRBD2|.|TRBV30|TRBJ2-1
TGTGCCTGGAGCTCCCCGACTAGGACGGGGAGGGATGAGCAGTTCTTC
CAWSSPTRTGRDEQFF
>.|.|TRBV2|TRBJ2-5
TGTGCCAGCAGCCTCCAAGAGACCCAGTACTTC
CASSLQETQYF
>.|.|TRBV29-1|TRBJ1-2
TGCAGCGCCGTATTGACGGGACTGAGTAACTATGGCTACACCTTC
CSAVLTGLSNYGYTF
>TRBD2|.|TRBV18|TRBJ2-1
TGTGCCAGCTCACCACCGGTGGCTAGCGGGAGTAACTATGAGCAGTTCTTC
CASSPPVASGSNYEQFF
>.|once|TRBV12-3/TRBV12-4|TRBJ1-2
TGTGCCAGCAACTCGGGGGGGGGCTATGGCTACACCTTC
CASNSGGGYGYTF
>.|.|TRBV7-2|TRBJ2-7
TGTGCCAGCAGCTTAGCGCACGGAGTGGGGGGCTCCTACGAGCAGTACTTC
CASSLAHGVGGSYEQYF
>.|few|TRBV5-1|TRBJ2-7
TGCGCCAGCAGCTTGGGGGGGCAGGAGCGTGACGAGCAGTACTTC
CASSLGGQERDEQYF
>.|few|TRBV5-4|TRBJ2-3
TGTGCCAGCAGCTTGGCGGTGGGGGAGGCGGATACGCAGTATTTT
CASSLAVGEADTQYF
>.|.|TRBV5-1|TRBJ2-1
TGCGCCAGCAGTCTGGACTCCCCACCTTGGTTCTTC
CASSLDSPPWFF
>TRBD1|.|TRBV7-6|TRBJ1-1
TGTGCCAGCAGCCTAACAAGGGGGCCGAACACTGAAGCTTTCTTT
CASSLTRGPNTEAFF
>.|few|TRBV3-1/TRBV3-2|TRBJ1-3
TGTGCCAGCAGCCAAGGAGGGGGCTCTGGAAACACCATATATTTT
CASSQGGGSGNTIYF
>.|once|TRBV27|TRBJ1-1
TGTGCCAGCAGTTTTAATCCCGACACTGAAGCTTTCTTT
CASSFNPDTEAFF
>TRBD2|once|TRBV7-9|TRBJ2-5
TGTGCCAGCAGCTTAGGGCGGGAGAGAGAGACCCAGTACTTC
CASSLGRERETQYF
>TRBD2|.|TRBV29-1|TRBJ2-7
TGCAGCGTAGCCTCGGGACTAGCGGGAGGCAAGTCAAAGTACGAGCAGTACTTC
CSVASGLAGGKSKYEQYF
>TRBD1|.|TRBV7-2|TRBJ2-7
TGTGCCAGCAGCCCTAGGACAGGCCTATACGAGCAGTACTTC
CASSPRTGLYEQYF
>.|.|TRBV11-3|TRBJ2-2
TGTGCCAGCAGCTTATACGGGAACACCGGGGAGCTGTTTTTT
CASSLYGNTGELFF
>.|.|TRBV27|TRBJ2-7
TGTGCCAGCAGTCGATACAGATCTTCCTACGAGCAGTACTTC
CASSRYRSSYEQYF
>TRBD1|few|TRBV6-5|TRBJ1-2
TGTGCCAGCAGTCAGGGACAGGGAGCTCAGCCCTACTACACCTTC
CASSQGQGAQPYYTF
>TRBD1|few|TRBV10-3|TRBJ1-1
TGTGCCATCAGCTTACAGGGGCGAAACACTGAAGCTTTCTTT
CAISLQGRNTEAFF
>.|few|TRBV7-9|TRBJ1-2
TGTGCCAGCAGCCCCCCGGAGTTTAACTATGGCTACACCTTC
CASSPPEFNYGYTF
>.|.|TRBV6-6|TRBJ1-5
TGTGCCAGCAGTTCAGACATAGGCAATCAGCCCCAGCATTTT
CASSSDIGNQPQHF
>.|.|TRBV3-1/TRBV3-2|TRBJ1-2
TGTGCCAGCAGCCTCCGGGGGACTACTAACTATGGCTACACCTTC
CASSLRGTTNYGYTF
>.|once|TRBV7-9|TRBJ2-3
TGTGCCGGAGGTGGCGGGATAACAGATACGCAGTATTTT
CAGGGGITDTQYF
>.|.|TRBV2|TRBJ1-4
TGTGCCAGCAGTGAAACTAGGGGGGGCCGAACTAATGAAAAACTGTTTTTT
CASSETRGGRTNEKLFF
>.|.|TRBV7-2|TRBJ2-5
TGTGCCAGCAGCTTAGTGGCAGGGATTGTGGAGACCCAGTACTTC
CASSLVAGIVETQYF
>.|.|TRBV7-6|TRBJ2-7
TGTGCCAGCAGCTTTTCTAGCTCCTACGAGCAGTACTTC
CASSFSSSYEQYF
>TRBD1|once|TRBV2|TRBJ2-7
TGTGCCAGCAAAGGGACAGGGGTCTACGAGCAGTACTTC
CASKGTGVYEQYF
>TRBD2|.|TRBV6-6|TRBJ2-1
TGTGCCAGCAGAGGAGCGGGAGGGGGCTACAATGAGCAGTTCTTC
CASRGAGGGYNEQFF
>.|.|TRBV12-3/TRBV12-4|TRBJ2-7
TGTGCCAGCAGTTACCGGGAGAACTACGAGCAGTACTTC
CASSYRENYEQYF
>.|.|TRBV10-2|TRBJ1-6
TGCGCCAGCAGTGAACAGGGCCCTAATTCACCCCTCCACTTT
CASSEQGPNSPLHF
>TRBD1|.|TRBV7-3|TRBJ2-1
TGTGCCAGCAGCTCGACAGGGCATGAGCAGTTCTTC
CASSSTGHEQFF